Listed below are T cell receptor beta chains from one sample, sequenced in a study of CD8 T cells in ankylosing spondylitis. TCRdb ran MiXCR on the 5' RACE reads and lists one entry per CDR3 protein. The sample carries 750,000 to 850,000 distinct CDR3 sequences, 10% to 15% recorded once. The source material was blood, either unsorted or a sorted T cell fraction (not recorded which). These receptors were taken from a male donor with ankylosing spondylitis. The CDR3 runs from the conserved cysteine through the conserved F or W. A D gene is named only where the DNA matches it firmly. Clone size appears in some rows only: once, few, many, or a class for an expanded clone.

J	D	size	V	length	DNA	CDR3
TRBJ2-4	NA	NA	TRBV29-1	13	TGCAGCGCCATAGACGCGGCCAAAAACATTCAGTACTTC	CSAIDAAKNIQYF
TRBJ1-6	TRBD1	NA	TRBV4-3	13	TGCGCCAGCAGCCCCCTGGGACAGGGGATCCTCCACTTT	CASSPLGQGILHF
TRBJ2-2	TRBD1	few	TRBV7-2	14	TGTGCCAGCAGCCGGACAGGGGCAGCTAGGGAGCTGTTTTTT	CASSRTGAARELFF
TRBJ1-6	NA	many	TRBV5-1	12	TGCGCCAGCAGCTTCATTAATTCACCCCTCCACTTT	CASSFINSPLHF
TRBJ2-3	NA	few	TRBV10-3	15	TGTGCCATCAGTGAGGCGGCCCTTCCGACCCATACGCAGTATTTT	CAISEAALPTHTQYF
TRBJ2-5	TRBD2	NA	TRBV20-1	16	TGCAGTGCTGGCGGACTAGCGGGAGGACGTGGAGAGACCCAGTACTTC	CSAGGLAGGRGETQYF
TRBJ2-3	TRBD2	many	TRBV29-1	14	TGCAGCGTTGAGCGCGGGAGAGGCGCAGATACGCAGTATTTT	CSVERGRGADTQYF
TRBJ1-1	NA	many	TRBV20-1	13	TGCAGTGCCGCTAGGGGGGGGAACACTGAAGCTTTCTTT	CSAARGGNTEAFF
TRBJ2-7	TRBD1	few	TRBV20-1	12	TGCAGTACCGGGACAGGGCTCTACGAGCAGTACTTC	CSTGTGLYEQYF
TRBJ2-5	NA	few	TRBV27	12	TGTGCCAGCAGTTTTGGTGGAGGGACCCAGTACTTC	CASSFGGGTQYF
TRBJ2-2	NA	NA	TRBV29-1	13	TGCAGCGTTCAAGGCAGGGGCACCGGGGAGCTGTTTTTT	CSVQGRGTGELFF
TRBJ1-2	NA	NA	TRBV5-4	15	TGTGCCAGCAGCTCCCCAATTGGGGGCAACTATGGCTACACCTTC	CASSSPIGGNYGYTF
TRBJ1-1	NA	few	TRBV12-3/TRBV12-4	12	TGTGCCAGCAGTACAGGGTGGACTGAAGCTTTCTTT	CASSTGWTEAFF
TRBJ2-5	NA	NA	TRBV7-9	13	TGTGCCAGCAGCCAAGGGCAGGGAGTGACCCAGTACTTC	CASSQGQGVTQYF
TRBJ2-4	NA	NA	TRBV7-2	14	TGTGCCAGCAGCTTAGCGCGGGGCGAAAACATTCAGTACTTC	CASSLARGENIQYF
TRBJ1-2	NA	NA	TRBV7-9	12	TGTGCCAGCAGCTTAGCGACAGATGGCTACACCTTC	CASSLATDGYTF
TRBJ1-5	TRBD1	few	TRBV7-2	15	TGTGCCAGCAGCTCCTTCGACAGGGGAGGACAGCCCCAGCATTTT	CASSSFDRGGQPQHF
TRBJ2-4	NA	NA	TRBV15	15	TGTGCCACCAGCAGAGGGGGGCGGGTTGGAAACATTCAGTACTTC	CATSRGGRVGNIQYF
TRBJ2-5	TRBD1	NA	TRBV18	15	TGTGCCAGCTCTAAGACAGGGCTGATTCAAGAGACCCAGTACTTC	CASSKTGLIQETQYF
TRBJ2-7	TRBD1	NA	TRBV6-2/TRBV6-3	17	TGTGCCAGCAGTTACCTTCCCGGGACAGGGATACTCTACGAGCAGTACTTC	CASSYLPGTGILYEQYF
TRBJ2-6	NA	few	TRBV20-1	15	TGCAGTGCAAGGGCATCGTACTCTGGGGCCAACGTCCTGACTTTC	CSARASYSGANVLTF
TRBJ1-5	NA	many	TRBV5-1	13	TGCGCCAGCAGCATTGGACCAGATCAGCCCCAGCATTTT	CASSIGPDQPQHF